This T cell receptor (beta chain) was recovered during a study of CD8 T cells in Susac syndrome. An input of about 0.5 to 1 ug of RNA was subjected to reverse transcription using random hexamers. An immunoSEQ multiplex PCR generated amplified TCR beta CDR3 products spanning 54 Vbeta and 13 Jbeta. TCRdb passed the immunoSEQ multiplex PCR reads through MiXCR, listing each CDR3 protein once. Among about 140,000 distinct CDR3 sequences listed, nearly 95% were seen once. The ends were cut back, 5 bases at V and 4 bases at J, with 11 bases in the middle. CDR1 is MNHEY, CDR2 SMNVEV, per germline (reference sequence). The CDR3 covers 13 residues. From blood CD8+ and CD4+ T cells, the TCR beta chain was sequenced. Controls were age- and sex-matched healthy donors.

This sequence joins TRBV27 and TRBJ1-2, with TRBD1 as a possible D gene (5 bases). Sequencing was done on a sample of CD8+ T cells from PBMCs. This receptor was identified in a human donor in good health. CDR3 sequence: CASSQGMSYGYTF. The CDR3 DNA sequence: TGTGCCAGCAGTCAGGGTATGAGCTATGGCTACACCTTC.